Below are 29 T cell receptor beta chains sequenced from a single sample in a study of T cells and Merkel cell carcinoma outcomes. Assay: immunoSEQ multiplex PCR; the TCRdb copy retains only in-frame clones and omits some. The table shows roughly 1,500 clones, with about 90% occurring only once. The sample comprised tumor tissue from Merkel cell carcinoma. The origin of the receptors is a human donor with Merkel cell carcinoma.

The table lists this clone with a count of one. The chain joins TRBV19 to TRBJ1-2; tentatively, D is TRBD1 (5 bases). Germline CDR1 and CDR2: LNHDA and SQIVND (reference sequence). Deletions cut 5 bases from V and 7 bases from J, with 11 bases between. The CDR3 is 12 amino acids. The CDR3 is CASSPGHGGYTF. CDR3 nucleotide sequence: TGTGCCAGTAGTCCAGGACACGGTGGCTACACCTTC.

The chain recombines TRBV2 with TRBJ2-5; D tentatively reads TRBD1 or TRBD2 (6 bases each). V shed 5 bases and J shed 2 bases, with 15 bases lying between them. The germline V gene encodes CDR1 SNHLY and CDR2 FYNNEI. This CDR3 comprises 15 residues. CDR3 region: CASSRGLRGQETQYF. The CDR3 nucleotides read TGTGCCAGCAGTAGGGGACTGAGGGGGCAAGAGACCCAGTACTTC.

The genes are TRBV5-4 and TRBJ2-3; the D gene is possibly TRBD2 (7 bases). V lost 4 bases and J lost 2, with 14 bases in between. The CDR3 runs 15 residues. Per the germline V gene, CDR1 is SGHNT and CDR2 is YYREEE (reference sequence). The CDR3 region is CASSIRGGPTDTQYF. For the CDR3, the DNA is TGTGCCAGCAGCATAAGGGGGGGGCCCACAGATACGCAGTATTTT.

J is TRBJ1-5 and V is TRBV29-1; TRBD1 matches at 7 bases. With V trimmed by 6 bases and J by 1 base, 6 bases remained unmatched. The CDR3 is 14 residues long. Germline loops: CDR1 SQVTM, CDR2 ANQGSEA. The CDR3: CSVGEQGSNQPQHF. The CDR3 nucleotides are TGCAGCGTGGGCGAACAGGGGAGCAATCAGCCCCAGCATTTT.

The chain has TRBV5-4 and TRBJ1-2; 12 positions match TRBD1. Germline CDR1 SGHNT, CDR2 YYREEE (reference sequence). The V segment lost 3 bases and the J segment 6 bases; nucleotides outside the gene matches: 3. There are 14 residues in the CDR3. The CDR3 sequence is CASSWGQGADGYTF. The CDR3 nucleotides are TGTGCCAGCAGCTGGGGACAGGGGGCAGATGGCTACACCTTC.

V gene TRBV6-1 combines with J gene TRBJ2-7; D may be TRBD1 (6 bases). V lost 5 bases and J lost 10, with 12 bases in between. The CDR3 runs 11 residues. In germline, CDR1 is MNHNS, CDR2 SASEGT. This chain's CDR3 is CASSPTGSQYF. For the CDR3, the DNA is TGTGCCAGCAGTCCCACAGGGTCCCAGTACTTC.

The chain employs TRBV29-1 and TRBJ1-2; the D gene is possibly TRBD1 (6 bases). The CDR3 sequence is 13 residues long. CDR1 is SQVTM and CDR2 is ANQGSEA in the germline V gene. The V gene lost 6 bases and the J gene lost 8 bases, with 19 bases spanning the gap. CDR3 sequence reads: CSVKQGNVGGYTF. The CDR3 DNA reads TGCAGCGTCAAACAGGGAAATGTTGGCGGCTACACCTTC.

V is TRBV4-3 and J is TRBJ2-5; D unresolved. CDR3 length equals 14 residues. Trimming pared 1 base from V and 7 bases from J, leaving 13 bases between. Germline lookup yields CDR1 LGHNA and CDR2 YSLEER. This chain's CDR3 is CASSQGRLVGTQYF. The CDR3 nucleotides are TGCGCCAGCAGCCAAGGGCGGCTGGTCGGGACCCAGTACTTC.

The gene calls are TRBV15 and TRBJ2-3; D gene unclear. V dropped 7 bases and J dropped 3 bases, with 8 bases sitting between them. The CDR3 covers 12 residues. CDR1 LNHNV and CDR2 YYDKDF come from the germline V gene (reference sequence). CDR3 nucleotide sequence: TGTGCCACCAAAACCGGGACAGATACGCAGTATTTT. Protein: CATKTGTDTQYF.

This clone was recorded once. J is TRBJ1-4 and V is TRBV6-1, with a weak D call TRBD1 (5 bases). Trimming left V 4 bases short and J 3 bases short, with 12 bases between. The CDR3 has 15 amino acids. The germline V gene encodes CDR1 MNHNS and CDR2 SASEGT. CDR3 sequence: CASSGNRKANEKLFF. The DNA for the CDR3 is TGTGCCAGCAGTGGAAACAGGAAAGCTAATGAAAAACTGTTTTTT.

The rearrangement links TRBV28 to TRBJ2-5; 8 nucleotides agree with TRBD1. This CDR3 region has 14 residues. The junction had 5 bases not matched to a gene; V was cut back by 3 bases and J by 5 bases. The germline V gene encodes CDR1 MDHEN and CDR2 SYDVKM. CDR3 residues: CASSFTGGRETQYF. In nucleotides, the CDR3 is TGTGCCAGCAGTTTTACAGGGGGTCGGGAGACCCAGTACTTC.

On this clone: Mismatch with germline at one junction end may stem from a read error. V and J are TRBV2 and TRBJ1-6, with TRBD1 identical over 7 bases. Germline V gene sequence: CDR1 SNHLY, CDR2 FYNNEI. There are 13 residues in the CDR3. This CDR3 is CASRGDSNSSLHF. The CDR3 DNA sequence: TGTGCCAGCAGGGGGGACAGTAATTCATCCCTCCACTTT.

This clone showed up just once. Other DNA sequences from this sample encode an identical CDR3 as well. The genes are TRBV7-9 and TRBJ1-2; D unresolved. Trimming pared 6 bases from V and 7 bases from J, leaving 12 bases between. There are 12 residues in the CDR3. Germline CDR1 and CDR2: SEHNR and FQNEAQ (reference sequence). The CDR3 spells CASSSVKIGYTF. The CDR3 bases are TGTGCCAGCAGTTCTGTTAAGATTGGCTACACCTTC.

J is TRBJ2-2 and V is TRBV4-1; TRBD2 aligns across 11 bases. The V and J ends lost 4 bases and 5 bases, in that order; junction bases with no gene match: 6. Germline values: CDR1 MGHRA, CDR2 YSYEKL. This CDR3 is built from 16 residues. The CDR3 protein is CASSPVRLAGTGELFF. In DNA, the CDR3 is TGCGCCAGCAGCCCGGTGAGACTAGCGGGAACCGGGGAGCTGTTTTTT.

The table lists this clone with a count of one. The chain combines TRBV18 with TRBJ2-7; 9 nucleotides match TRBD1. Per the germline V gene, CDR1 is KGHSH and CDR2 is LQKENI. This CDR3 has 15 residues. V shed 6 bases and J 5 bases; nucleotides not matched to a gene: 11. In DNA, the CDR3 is TGTGCCAGCTCGCGGTCGACAGGGGGAGGAGACGAGCAGTACTTC. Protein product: CASSRSTGGGDEQYF.

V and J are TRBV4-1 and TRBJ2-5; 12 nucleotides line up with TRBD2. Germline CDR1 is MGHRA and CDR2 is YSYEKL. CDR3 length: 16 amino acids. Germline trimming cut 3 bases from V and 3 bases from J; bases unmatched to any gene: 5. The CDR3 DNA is TGCGCCAGCAGCCACGACCGGACTAGCGGGGAAGAGACCCAGTACTTC. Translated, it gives CASSHDRTSGEETQYF.

Written as DNA, the CDR3 is TGTGCCAGCATCTTTTCAGGGTCGGAGACCCAGTACTTC. Translating gives CASIFSGSETQYF. The V call is TRBV6-1, the J call TRBJ2-5; D possibly corresponds to TRBD1 (5 bases). This CDR3 contains 13 residues. Per germline, CDR1 MNHNS and CDR2 SASEGT. Trimming took off 7 bases at V and 5 bases at J, with 14 bases between the two ends.

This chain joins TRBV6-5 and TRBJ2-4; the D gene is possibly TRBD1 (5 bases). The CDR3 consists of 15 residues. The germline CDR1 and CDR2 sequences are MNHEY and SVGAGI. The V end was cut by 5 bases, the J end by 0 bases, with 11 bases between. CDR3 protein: CASSATVLAKNIQYF. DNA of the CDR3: TGTGCCAGCAGTGCGACAGTTCTAGCCAAAAACATTCAGTACTTC.

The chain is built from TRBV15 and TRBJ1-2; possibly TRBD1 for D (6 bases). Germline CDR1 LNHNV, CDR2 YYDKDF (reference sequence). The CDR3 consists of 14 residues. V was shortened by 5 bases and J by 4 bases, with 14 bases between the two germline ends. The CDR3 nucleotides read TGTGCCACCAGCGGAGGACAGTTTTCCTATGGCTACACCTTC. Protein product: CATSGGQFSYGYTF.

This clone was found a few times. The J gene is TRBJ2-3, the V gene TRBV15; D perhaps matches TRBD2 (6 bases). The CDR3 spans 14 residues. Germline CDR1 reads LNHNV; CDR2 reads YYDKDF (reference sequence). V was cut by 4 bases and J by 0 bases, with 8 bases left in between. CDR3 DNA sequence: TGTGCCACCAGCAAGGGGACTAGCACAGATACGCAGTATTTT. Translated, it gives CATSKGTSTDTQYF. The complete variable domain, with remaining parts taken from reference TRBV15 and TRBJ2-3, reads DAMVIQNPRYQVTQFGKPVTLSCSQTLNHNVMYWYQQKSSQAPKLLFHYYDKDFNNEADTPDNFQSRRPNTSFCFLDIRSPGLGDTAMYLCATSKGTSTDTQYFGPGTRLTVL.

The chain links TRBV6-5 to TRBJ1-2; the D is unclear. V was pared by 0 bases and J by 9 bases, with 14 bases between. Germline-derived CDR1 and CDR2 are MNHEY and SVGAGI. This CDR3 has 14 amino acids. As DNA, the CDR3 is TGTGCCAGCAGTTACTCGTTGGAGGGTTCTAGCTACACCTTC. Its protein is CASSYSLEGSSYTF.

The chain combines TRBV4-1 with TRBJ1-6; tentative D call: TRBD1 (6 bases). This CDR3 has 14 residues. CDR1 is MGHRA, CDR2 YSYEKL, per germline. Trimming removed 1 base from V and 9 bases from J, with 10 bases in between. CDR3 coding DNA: TGCGCCAGCAGCCAAGGATCGGGGGCTTCACCCCTCCACTTT. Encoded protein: CASSQGSGASPLHF.

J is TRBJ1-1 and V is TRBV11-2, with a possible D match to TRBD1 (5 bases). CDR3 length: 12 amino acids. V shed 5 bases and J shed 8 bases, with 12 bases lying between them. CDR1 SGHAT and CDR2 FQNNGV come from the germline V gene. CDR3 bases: TGTGCCAGCAGCGCCACCTGGGGGGAAGCTTTCTTT. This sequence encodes CASSATWGEAFF.

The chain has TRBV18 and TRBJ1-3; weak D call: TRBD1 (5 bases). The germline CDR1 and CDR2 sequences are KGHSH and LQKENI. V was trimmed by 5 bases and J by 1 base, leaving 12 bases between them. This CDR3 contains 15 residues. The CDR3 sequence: CASSTNQGSGNTIYF. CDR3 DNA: TGTGCCAGCTCAACGAATCAGGGATCTGGAAACACCATATATTTT.

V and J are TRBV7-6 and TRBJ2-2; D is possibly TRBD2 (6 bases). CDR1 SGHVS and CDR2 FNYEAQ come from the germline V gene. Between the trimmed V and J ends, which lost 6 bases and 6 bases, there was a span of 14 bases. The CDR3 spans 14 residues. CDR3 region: CASRSVREAGELFF. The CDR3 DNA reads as TGTGCCAGCAGGTCCGTCAGGGAGGCCGGGGAGCTGTTTTTT. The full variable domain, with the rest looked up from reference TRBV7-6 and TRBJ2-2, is GAGVSQSPRYKVTKRGQDVALRCDPISGHVSLYWYRQALGQGPEFLTYFNYEAQQDKSGLPNDRFSAERPEGSISTLTIQRTEQRDSAMYRCASRSVREAGELFFGEGSRLTVL.

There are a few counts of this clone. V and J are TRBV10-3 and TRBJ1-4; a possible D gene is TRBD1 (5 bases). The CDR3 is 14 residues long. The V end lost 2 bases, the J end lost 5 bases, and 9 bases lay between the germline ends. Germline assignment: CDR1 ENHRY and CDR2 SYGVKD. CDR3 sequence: CAISEGANNEKLFF. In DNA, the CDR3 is TGTGCCATCAGTGAGGGGGCGAACAATGAAAAACTGTTTTTT.

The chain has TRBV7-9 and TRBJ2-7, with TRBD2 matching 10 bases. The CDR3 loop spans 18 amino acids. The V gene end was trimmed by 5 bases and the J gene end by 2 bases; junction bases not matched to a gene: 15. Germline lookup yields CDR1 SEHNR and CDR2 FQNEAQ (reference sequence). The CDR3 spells CASSHPSHSGGTPYEQYF. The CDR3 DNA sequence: TGTGCCAGCAGCCACCCATCTCATAGCGGGGGGACTCCCTACGAGCAGTACTTC.

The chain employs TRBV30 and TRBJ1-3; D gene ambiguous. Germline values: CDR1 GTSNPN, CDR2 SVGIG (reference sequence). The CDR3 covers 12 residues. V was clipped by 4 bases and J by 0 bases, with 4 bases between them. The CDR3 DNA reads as TGTGCCTGGAAAGCCTCTGGAAACACCATATATTTT. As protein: CAWKASGNTIYF.

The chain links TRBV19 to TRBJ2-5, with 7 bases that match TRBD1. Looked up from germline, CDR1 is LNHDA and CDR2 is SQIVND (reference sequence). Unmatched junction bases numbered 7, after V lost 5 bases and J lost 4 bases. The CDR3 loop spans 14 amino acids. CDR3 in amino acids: CASSPSGQRETQYF. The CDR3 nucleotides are TGTGCCAGTAGTCCCTCGGGACAGAGAGAGACCCAGTACTTC. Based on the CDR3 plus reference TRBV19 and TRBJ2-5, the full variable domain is DGGITQSPKYLFRKEGQNVTLSCEQNLNHDAMYWYRQDPGQGLRLIYYSQIVNDFQKGDIAEGYSVSREKKESFPLTVTSAQKNPTAFYLCASSPSGQRETQYFGPGTRLLVL.